These 19 T cell receptor beta chains were all obtained from the same sample, sequenced in a study of siplizumab effects on memory and regulatory T cells. TCRdb keeps only in-frame clones here, not all; method: immunoSEQ multiplex PCR. Altogether about 72,000 clones are present, about 90% being singletons, with the ten largest covering about 27%. Sample: CD8+ T cells sorted from blood. The receptors originated from a human donor in good health.

Comment on this clone: Other DNA sequences in the sample encode the same CDR3. This chain joins TRBV27 and TRBJ1-1, with D unclear. CDR1 is MNHEY and CDR2 is SMNVEV in the germline V gene (reference sequence). Trimming took 3 bases from V and 8 from J, leaving 10 bases between them. The CDR3 runs 12 residues. CDR3 region: CASSLWGGEAFF. The CDR3 DNA reads TGTGCCAGCAGTTTGTGGGGTGGGGAAGCTTTCTTT.

The V gene is TRBV6-6, the J gene TRBJ2-3, with D possibly matching TRBD2 (6 bases). CDR1 is MNHNY, CDR2 SVGAGI, per germline (reference sequence). V shed 5 bases and J shed 1 base, with 10 bases lying between them. The CDR3 runs 14 residues. The CDR3 here is CASSDPGGTDTQYF. CDR3 coding DNA: TGTGCCAGCAGTGACCCGGGGGGCACAGATACGCAGTATTTT.

J is TRBJ1-5 and V is TRBV5-5; D not resolved. Germline loops: CDR1 SGHKS, CDR2 YYEKEE (reference sequence). V was clipped by 3 bases and J by 0 bases, with 10 bases between them. The CDR3 length is 15 residues. The CDR3, as DNA: TGTGCCAGCAGCTCACATTCACATAGCAATCAGCCCCAGCATTTT. The encoded protein is CASSSHSHSNQPQHF.

The chain recombines TRBV19 with TRBJ2-6, with D possibly being TRBD1 (7 bases). The V and J ends lost 8 bases and 0 bases respectively, with 11 bases between them. The CDR3 sequence is 15 residues long. The V gene's germline CDR1 is LNHDA and CDR2 SQIVND (reference sequence). This chain's CDR3 is CASSQGGSGANVLTF. In DNA, the CDR3 is TGTGCCAGTTCCCAGGGGGGCTCTGGGGCCAACGTCCTGACTTTC.

The rearrangement uses TRBV7-9 and TRBJ2-7, with D unresolved. This CDR3 is built from 13 residues. CDR1 is SEHNR, CDR2 FQNEAQ, per germline (reference sequence). V was clipped by 7 bases and J by 4 bases, with 14 bases between them. This CDR3 reads CASTPGLRYEQYF. In DNA, the CDR3 is TGTGCCAGCACCCCCGGATTGAGGTACGAGCAGTACTTC.

V usage is TRBV19 and J usage is TRBJ2-4; 7 bases align to TRBD1. The J segment lost 10 bases and the V segment lost 6 bases, leaving 3 bases of the junction unmatched. The CDR3 is 11 residues long. Germline values: CDR1 LNHDA, CDR2 SQIVND (reference sequence). CDR3 in amino acids: CASRDRRIQYF. In DNA, the CDR3 is TGTGCCAGTAGGGACAGGAGGATTCAGTACTTC.

The genes are TRBV6-4 and TRBJ2-3; 10 bases map to TRBD1. V trimming: 6 bases; J trimming: 7 bases; junction bases outside the gene matches: 10. This CDR3 contains 15 residues. Per germline, CDR1 MRHNA and CDR2 SNTAGT. CDR3 coding DNA: TGTGCCAGCAGCGGGGACAGGGGCTTTACAAATACGCAGTATTTT. It is translated as CASSGDRGFTNTQYF.

The chain is built from TRBV5-1 and TRBJ1-1, with TRBD1 matching 7 bases. Trimming at V came to 4 bases and at J to 10 bases, leaving 10 bases not matched to a gene. Per the germline V gene, CDR1 is SGHRS and CDR2 is YFSETQ. This CDR3 comprises 13 residues. The CDR3 region is CASSPTTGTGAFF. CDR3 coding DNA: TGCGCCAGCAGCCCCACGACAGGGACGGGAGCTTTCTTT.

This clone was seen a single time. The CDR3 DNA is TGTGCCAGCAGCTCCGGGACAGGGATGCCAGATACGCAGTATTTT. Translated, it gives CASSSGTGMPDTQYF. The chain links TRBV11-2 to TRBJ2-3; 9 bases map to TRBD1. Germline loops: CDR1 SGHAT, CDR2 FQNNGV. CDR3 length: 15 amino acids. The J segment lost 4 bases and the V segment lost 4 bases, leaving 6 bases of the junction unmatched. Variable domain in full (rest from reference TRBV11-2 and TRBJ2-3): EAGVAQSPRYKIIEKRQSVAFWCNPISGHATLYWYQQILGQGPKLLIQFQNNGVVDDSQLPKDRFSAERLKGVDSTLKIQPAKLEDSAVYLCASSSGTGMPDTQYFGPGTRLTVL.

The chain recombines TRBV9 with TRBJ2-2; a possible D gene is TRBD1 (5 bases). V was pared by 2 bases and J by 5 bases, with 10 bases between. Germline CDR1 is SGDLS and CDR2 is YYNGEE. The CDR3 is 14 amino acids. The CDR3 DNA follows: TGTGCCAGCAGCGTCTCCCAGGGAACCGGGGAGCTGTTTTTT. Residues: CASSVSQGTGELFF.

The genes are TRBV5-6 and TRBJ1-2, with D possibly being TRBD1 (5 bases). The CDR3 runs 15 residues. From germline, CDR1 is SGHDT and CDR2 YYEEEE. Trimming left V 3 bases short and J 6 bases short, with 18 bases between. In DNA, the CDR3 is TGTGCCAGCAGCTCCCCTAGGGTGTGGGGGGATGGCTACACCTTC. It encodes CASSSPRVWGDGYTF.

V is TRBV4-2 and J is TRBJ2-1; D is uncertain. The CDR3 sequence is 16 residues long. Germline V gene sequence: CDR1 LGHNA, CDR2 YNFKEQ. Trimming pared 0 bases from V and 4 bases from J, leaving 13 bases between. CDR3 region: CASSQDRWPPYNEQFF. In nucleotides, the CDR3 is TGTGCCAGCAGCCAAGATCGTTGGCCACCGTACAATGAGCAGTTCTTC.

The CDR3 DNA is TGCGCCAGCAGCTTTTTAAGCGACCAAGAGACCCAGTACTTC. Encoded protein: CASSFLSDQETQYF. The chain joins TRBV5-1 to TRBJ2-5; D gene unclear. The CDR3 contains 14 residues. Trimming took 2 bases from V and 0 from J, leaving 8 bases between them. Germline V lookup: CDR1 SGHRS, CDR2 YFSETQ.

This clone was picked up one time. The rearrangement links TRBV27 to TRBJ1-5; D unclear. V shed 2 bases and J shed 4 bases, with 3 bases lying between them. The CDR3 extends over 12 amino acids. The germline gives CDR1 MNHEY, CDR2 SMNVEV (reference sequence). The CDR3 DNA follows: TGTGCCAGCAGTTTACGGAATCAGCCCCAGCATTTT. Translating it yields CASSLRNQPQHF.

This chain uses TRBV4-1 with TRBJ2-7; D gene uncertain. Looked up from germline, CDR1 is MGHRA and CDR2 is YSYEKL. The CDR3 is made up of 13 amino acids. Trimming left V 4 bases short and J 0 bases short, with 7 bases between. The CDR3 DNA sequence: TGCGCCAGCAGCCCCCGGACCTCCTACGAGCAGTACTTC. It yields the protein CASSPRTSYEQYF.

The V call is TRBV7-9, the J call TRBJ1-2; 7 bases map to TRBD1. The CDR3 runs 13 residues. Germline V lookup: CDR1 SEHNR, CDR2 FQNEAQ (reference sequence). Losses at the gene ends were 5 bases for V and 4 bases for J; bases not matched to a gene: 4. For the CDR3, the DNA is TGTGCCAGCAGCACTTGGGACAGCTATGGCTACACCTTC. As protein: CASSTWDSYGYTF.

Only one count was recorded for this clone. The chain uses TRBV19 and TRBJ2-5; TRBD2 agrees at 8 bases. This CDR3 region has 15 residues. CDR1 and CDR2 (germline): LNHDA, SQIVND (reference sequence). Germline trimming cut 3 bases from V and 4 bases from J; bases unmatched to any gene: 7. The CDR3 DNA is TGTGCCAGTAGTATGGGTCGCGGGAGGACAGAGACCCAGTACTTC. This encodes CASSMGRGRTETQYF.

CDR3 region: CASSMGTGGPYEQYF. The CDR3 DNA sequence: TGTGCCAGTAGTATGGGTACAGGGGGGCCCTACGAGCAGTACTTC. The chain employs TRBV19 and TRBJ2-7, with 8 bases that match TRBD1. J was trimmed by 2 bases and V by 3 bases; bases with no gene match: 6. Germline-derived CDR1 and CDR2 are LNHDA and SQIVND (reference sequence). The CDR3 spans 15 residues.

This clone showed up just once. The rearrangement joins TRBV27 to TRBJ2-7; 10 bases are shared with TRBD2. V trimming: 5 bases; J trimming: 3 bases; junction bases outside the gene matches: 4. CDR3 length equals 14 residues. CDR1 and CDR2 (germline): MNHEY, SMNVEV (reference sequence). CDR3 sequence: CASSITSGVYEQYF. In DNA, the CDR3 is TGTGCCAGCAGTATTACTAGCGGGGTCTACGAGCAGTACTTC.